This T cell receptor beta chain is from a study of T cell responses to AZD1222 COVID-19 vaccine. Broader study findings: Increases in Spike-specific TCR breadth and depth were seen after two AZD1222 doses.

Concerning this clone: Its target is not known.

The assay was immunoSEQ multiplex PCR, and TCRdb's table has in-frame clones only and misses some. The sample records 85,000 to 120,000 clones, roughly 87% being singletons. Trimming pared 3 bases from V and 8 bases from J, leaving 10 bases between. Looked up from germline, CDR1 is GTSNPN and CDR2 is SVGIG (reference sequence). The CDR3 is made up of 12 amino acids. The chain uses TRBV30 and TRBJ1-4; D not resolved. This receptor was obtained from an adult who received the AZD1222 COVID-19 vaccine. The sample was peripheral blood, taken 28 days after the second AZD1222 dose. The CDR3 nucleotides read TGTGCCTGGAGGGTCGAGGAGGAAAAACTGTTTTTT. Translating gives CAWRVEEEKLFF.